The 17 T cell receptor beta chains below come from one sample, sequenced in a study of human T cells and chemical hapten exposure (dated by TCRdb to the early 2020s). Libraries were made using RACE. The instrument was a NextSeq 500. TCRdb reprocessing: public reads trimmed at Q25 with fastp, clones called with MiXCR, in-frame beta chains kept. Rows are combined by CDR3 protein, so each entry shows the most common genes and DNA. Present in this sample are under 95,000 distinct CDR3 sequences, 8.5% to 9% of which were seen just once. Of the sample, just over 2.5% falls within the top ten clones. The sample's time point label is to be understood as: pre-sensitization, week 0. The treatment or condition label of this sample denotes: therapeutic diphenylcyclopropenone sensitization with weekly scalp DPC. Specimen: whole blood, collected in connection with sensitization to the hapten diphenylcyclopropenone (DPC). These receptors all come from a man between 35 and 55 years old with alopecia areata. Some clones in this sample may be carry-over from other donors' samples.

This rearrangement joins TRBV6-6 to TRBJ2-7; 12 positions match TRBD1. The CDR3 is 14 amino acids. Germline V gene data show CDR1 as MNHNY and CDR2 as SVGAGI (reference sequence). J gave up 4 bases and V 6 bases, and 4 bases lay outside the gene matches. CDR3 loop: CASRRGQGAYEQYF. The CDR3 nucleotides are TGTGCCAGCAGAAGGGGACAGGGGGCATACGAGCAGTACTTC.

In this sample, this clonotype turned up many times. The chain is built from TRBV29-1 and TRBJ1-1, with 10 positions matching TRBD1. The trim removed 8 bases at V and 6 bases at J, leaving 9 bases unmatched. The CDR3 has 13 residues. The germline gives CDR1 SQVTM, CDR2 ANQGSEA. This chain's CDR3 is CSTPGQGLAEAFF. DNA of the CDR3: TGCAGCACGCCGGGACAGGGGCTTGCTGAAGCTTTCTTT.

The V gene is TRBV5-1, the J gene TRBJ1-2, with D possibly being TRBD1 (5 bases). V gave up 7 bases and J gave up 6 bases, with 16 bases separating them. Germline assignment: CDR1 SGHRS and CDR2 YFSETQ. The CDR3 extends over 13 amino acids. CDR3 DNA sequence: TGCGCCAGCCGGGCCGGGACTGAAGATGGCTACACCTTC. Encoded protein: CASRAGTEDGYTF.

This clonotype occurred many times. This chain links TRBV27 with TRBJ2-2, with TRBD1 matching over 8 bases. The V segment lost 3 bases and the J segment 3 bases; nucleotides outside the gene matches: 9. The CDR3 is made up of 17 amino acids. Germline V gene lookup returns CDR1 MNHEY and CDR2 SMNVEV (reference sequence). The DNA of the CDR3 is TGTGCCAGCAGTTTGGCAATTGACAGGGGTTACACCGGGGAGCTGTTTTTT. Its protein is CASSLAIDRGYTGELFF.

The CDR3 spells CASTEPGDNEQFF. CDR3 DNA: TGTGCCAGCACCGAACCGGGAGACAATGAGCAGTTCTTC. This rearrangement joins TRBV7-2 to TRBJ2-1, with D possibly matching TRBD2 (6 bases). Germline V gene sequence: CDR1 SGHTA, CDR2 FQGNSA. Trimming took 7 bases from V and 5 from J, leaving 12 bases between them. CDR3 size: 13 residues.

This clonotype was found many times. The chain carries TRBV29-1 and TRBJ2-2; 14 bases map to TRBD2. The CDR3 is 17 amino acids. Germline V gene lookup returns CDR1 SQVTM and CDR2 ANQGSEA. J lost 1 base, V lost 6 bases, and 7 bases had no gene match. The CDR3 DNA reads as TGCAGCGTGGGGGGACTAGCGGGAGAAGGGAACACCGGGGAGCTGTTTTTT. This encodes CSVGGLAGEGNTGELFF.

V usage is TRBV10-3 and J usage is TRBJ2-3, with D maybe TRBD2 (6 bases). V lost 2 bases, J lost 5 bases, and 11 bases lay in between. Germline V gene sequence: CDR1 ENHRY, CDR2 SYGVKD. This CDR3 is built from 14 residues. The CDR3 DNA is TGTGCCATCAGTGAGGGACGGGAGAGAGATACGCAGTATTTT. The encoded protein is CAISEGRERDTQYF.

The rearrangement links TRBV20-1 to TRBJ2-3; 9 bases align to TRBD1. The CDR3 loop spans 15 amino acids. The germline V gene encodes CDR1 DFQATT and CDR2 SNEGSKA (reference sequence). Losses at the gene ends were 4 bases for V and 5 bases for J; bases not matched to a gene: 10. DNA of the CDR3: TGCAGTGCTATGTCCCGGGACAGGGAGCTAGATACGCAGTATTTT. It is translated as CSAMSRDRELDTQYF.

CDR3 sequence (DNA): TGTGCCAGCAGTTCCCTTACAGGGGGAGATACTGAAGCTTTCTTT. This translates into CASSSLTGGDTEAFF. The chain carries TRBV6-5 and TRBJ1-1; TRBD1 agrees at 8 bases. Germline V gene data show CDR1 as MNHEY and CDR2 as SVGAGI. The CDR3 runs 15 residues. V was pared by 4 bases and J by 5 bases, with 9 bases of the junction left unmatched.

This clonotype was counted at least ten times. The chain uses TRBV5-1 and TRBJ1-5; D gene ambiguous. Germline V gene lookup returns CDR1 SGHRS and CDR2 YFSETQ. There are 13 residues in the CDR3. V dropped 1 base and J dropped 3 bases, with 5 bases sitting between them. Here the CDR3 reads CASSLNPNQPQHF. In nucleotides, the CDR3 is TGCGCCAGCAGCTTGAACCCCAATCAGCCCCAGCATTTT.

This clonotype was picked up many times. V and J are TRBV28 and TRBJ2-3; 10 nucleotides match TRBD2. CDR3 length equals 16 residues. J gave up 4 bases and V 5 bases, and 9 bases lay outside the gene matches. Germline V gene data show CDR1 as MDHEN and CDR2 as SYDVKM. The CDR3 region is CASSPLAGGGADTQYF. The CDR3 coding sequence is TGTGCCAGCAGTCCATTAGCGGGAGGTGGTGCAGATACGCAGTATTTT.

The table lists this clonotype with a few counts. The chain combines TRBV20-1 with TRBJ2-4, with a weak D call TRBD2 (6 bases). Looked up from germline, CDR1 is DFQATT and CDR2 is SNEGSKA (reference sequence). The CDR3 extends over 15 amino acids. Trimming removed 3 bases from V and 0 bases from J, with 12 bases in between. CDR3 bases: TGCAGTGCTAGGTCGGGGGAGCTAGCCAAAAACATTCAGTACTTC. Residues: CSARSGELAKNIQYF.

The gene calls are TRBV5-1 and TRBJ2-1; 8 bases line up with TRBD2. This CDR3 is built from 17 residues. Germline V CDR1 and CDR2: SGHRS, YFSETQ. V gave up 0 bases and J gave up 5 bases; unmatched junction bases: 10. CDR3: CASSLVAAGAVHNEQFF. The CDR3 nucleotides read TGCGCCAGCAGCTTGGTAGCAGCGGGAGCGGTCCACAATGAGCAGTTCTTC.

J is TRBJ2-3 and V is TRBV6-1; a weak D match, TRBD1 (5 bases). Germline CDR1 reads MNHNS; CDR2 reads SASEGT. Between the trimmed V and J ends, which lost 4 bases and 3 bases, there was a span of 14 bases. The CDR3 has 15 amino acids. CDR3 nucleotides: TGTGCCAGCAGTGTACAGGTATTAGGGACAGATACGCAGTATTTT. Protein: CASSVQVLGTDTQYF.

CDR3 coding DNA: TGTGCCACCAGTGGACAGGGAACCGGGGAGCTGTTTTTT. This encodes CATSGQGTGELFF. The rearrangement links TRBV24-1 to TRBJ2-2; 7 nucleotides agree with TRBD1. There are 13 residues in the CDR3. Germline CDR1 is KGHDR and CDR2 is SFDVKD. V was pared by 5 bases and J by 5 bases, with 1 base of the junction left unmatched.

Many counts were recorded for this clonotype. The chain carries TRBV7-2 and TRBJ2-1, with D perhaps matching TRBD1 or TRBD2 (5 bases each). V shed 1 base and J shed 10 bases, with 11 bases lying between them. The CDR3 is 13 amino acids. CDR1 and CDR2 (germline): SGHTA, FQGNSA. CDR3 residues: CASSLGGGFEQFF. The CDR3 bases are TGTGCCAGCAGCTTAGGGGGCGGGTTCGAGCAGTTCTTC.

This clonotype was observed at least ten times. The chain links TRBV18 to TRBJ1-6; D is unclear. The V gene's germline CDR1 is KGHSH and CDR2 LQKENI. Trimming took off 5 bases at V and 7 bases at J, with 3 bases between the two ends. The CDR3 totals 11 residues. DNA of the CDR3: TGTGCCAGCTCAGAAAATTCACCCCTCCACTTT. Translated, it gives CASSENSPLHF.